This TCR beta chain comes out of a study of shared clonotypes between healthy human individuals. About the research overall: The plates for each donor numbered three CD4 naive, three CD4 memory, two CD8 naive and one CD8 memory.

The data were produced by immunoSEQ multiplex PCR, yet TCRdb's version contains in-frame clones alone and is incomplete. The sample shows roughly 2.5 million clones, approximately 92% of them seen only once. A CD45RA+ naive subset and a CD45RA-negative memory subset were split from CD4+ cells. Germline assignment: CDR1 SGHNT and CDR2 YYREEE (reference sequence). This CDR3 has 13 amino acids. Trimming shortened V by 7 bases and J by 4 bases, and 14 bases separated the two germline ends. The rearrangement uses TRBV5-4 and TRBJ1-2; D is undetermined. The material sequenced was naive CD4+ T cells sorted from blood. Subset described: CD45RA+ positively selected. This receptor was obtained from a man between 18 and 35 years old in good health. CDR3 in amino acids: CASGRGKTYGYTF. CDR3 DNA sequence: TGTGCCAGCGGACGAGGAAAGACCTATGGCTACACCTTC.